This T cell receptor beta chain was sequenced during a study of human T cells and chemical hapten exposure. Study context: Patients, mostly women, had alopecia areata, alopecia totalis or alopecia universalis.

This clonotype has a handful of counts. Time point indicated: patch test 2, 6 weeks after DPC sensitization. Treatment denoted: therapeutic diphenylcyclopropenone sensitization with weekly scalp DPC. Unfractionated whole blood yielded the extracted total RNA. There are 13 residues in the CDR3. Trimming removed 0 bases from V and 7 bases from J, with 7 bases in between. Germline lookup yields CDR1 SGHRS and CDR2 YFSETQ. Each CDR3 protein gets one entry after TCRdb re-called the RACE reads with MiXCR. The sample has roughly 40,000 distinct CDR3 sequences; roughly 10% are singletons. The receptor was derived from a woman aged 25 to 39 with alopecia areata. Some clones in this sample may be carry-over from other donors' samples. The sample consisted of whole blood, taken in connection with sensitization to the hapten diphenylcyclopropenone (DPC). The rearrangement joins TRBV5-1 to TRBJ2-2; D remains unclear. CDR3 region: CASSLAAHGELFF. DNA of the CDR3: TGCGCCAGCAGCTTGGCCGCTCACGGGGAGCTGTTTTTT.